Following are 28 T cell receptor beta chains from one sample sequenced in a study of identical twins. TCRdb reprocessed the 5' RACE reads via MiXCR and lists one record per CDR3 protein. Of 470,000 or so distinct CDR3 sequences listed, 20% to 25% are singletons. These records were also assigned to another study, of T cells expressing NK-cell markers.

The sample was CD4+ T cells sorted from blood. These receptors all stem from a woman aged 18-29 years in good health.

The V gene is TRBV9, the J gene TRBJ2-1; 9 bases are a match to TRBD1. V trimming: 5 bases; J trimming: 8 bases; junction bases outside the gene matches: 11. The CDR3 is made up of 15 amino acids. Germline CDR1 reads SGDLS; CDR2 reads YYNGEE. The CDR3 here is CASSHTGGAEDEQFF. CDR3 DNA sequence: TGTGCCAGCAGTCACACAGGGGGCGCTGAAGATGAGCAGTTCTTC.

In its sample, this clonotype was seen a few times. The chain carries TRBV29-1 and TRBJ2-5, with D unclear. The CDR3 consists of 12 residues. Germline-derived CDR1 and CDR2 are SQVTM and ANQGSEA. The V and J ends lost 6 bases and 7 bases respectively, with 15 bases between them. This CDR3 reads CSVRQLKRTQYF. DNA of the CDR3: TGCAGCGTACGGCAGCTCAAGAGGACCCAGTACTTC.

The gene calls are TRBV6-5 and TRBJ2-7; D remains unclear. V lost 6 bases and J 3 bases, leaving 12 bases between the germline ends. Germline lookup yields CDR1 MNHEY and CDR2 SVGAGI. CDR3 length equals 13 residues. CDR3 bases: TGTGCCAGCAGCTCCTTACAAGACTACGAGCAGTACTTC. Its protein product is CASSSLQDYEQYF.

This clonotype was seen a few times. This chain uses TRBV10-3 with TRBJ2-7; TRBD2 agrees at 7 bases. V shed 4 bases, J shed 7 bases, and the junction held 1 base outside the gene matches. The germline V gene encodes CDR1 ENHRY and CDR2 SYGVKD. The CDR3 length is 11 residues. In DNA, the CDR3 is TGTGCCATCAGTGCCGGGGGGGAGCAGTACTTC. Translation: CAISAGGEQYF.

In this sample, this clonotype turned up a few times. This chain connects TRBV6-1 to TRBJ2-7; D gene ambiguous. Trimming pared 7 bases from V and 0 bases from J, leaving 19 bases between. Germline assignment: CDR1 MNHNS and CDR2 SASEGT. The CDR3 has 16 residues. CDR3 bases: TGTGCCAGCACCCCACCCCTCTCGACGGTCTCCTACGAGCAGTACTTC. Translation: CASTPPLSTVSYEQYF.

This clonotype was observed a handful of times. This chain uses TRBV12-3 or TRBV12-4 with TRBJ2-7; D gene ambiguous. The germline V and J ends were trimmed by 3 bases and 2 bases, with 8 bases remaining between them. The CDR3 has 13 amino acids. CDR3 loop: CASSFRNPYEQYF. In DNA, the CDR3 is TGTGCCAGCAGTTTCCGGAATCCCTACGAGCAGTACTTC.

This chain connects TRBV20-1 to TRBJ1-5, with D unclear. CDR1 is DFQATT and CDR2 is SNEGSKA in the germline V gene (reference sequence). V lost 6 bases to trimming and J lost 2 bases, with 17 bases between them. CDR3 length equals 15 residues. The CDR3 DNA is TGCAGTGCCACTGGAGGGCGCGGGGGCAATCAGCCCCAGCATTTT. Translation gives CSATGGRGGNQPQHF.

The V and J genes are TRBV20-1 and TRBJ2-3; D is undetermined. Trimming took 0 bases from V and 0 from J, leaving 10 bases between them. Germline V gives CDR1 DFQATT, CDR2 SNEGSKA (reference sequence). The CDR3 extends over 15 amino acids. CDR3 region: CSARDPVRSTDTQYF. DNA for the CDR3: TGCAGTGCTAGAGATCCGGTGAGGAGCACAGATACGCAGTATTTT.

The chain combines TRBV6-2 or TRBV6-3 with TRBJ2-1; maybe TRBD1 (6 bases). Trimming stripped 2 bases from V and 9 bases from J, with 14 bases between. Per the germline V gene, CDR1 is MNHEY and CDR2 is SVGEGT. The CDR3 contains 14 residues. CDR3 coding DNA: TGTGCCAGCAGTTACACGGACAGTACCAGTGAGCAGTTCTTC. It yields the protein CASSYTDSTSEQFF.

The chain uses TRBV18 and TRBJ1-2; the match to TRBD1 covers 11 bases. Per germline, CDR1 KGHSH and CDR2 LQKENI. The ends lost 2 bases at V and 6 bases at J; junction bases unmatched: 2. The CDR3 is made up of 14 amino acids. CDR3 sequence: CASSPGQGADGYTF. The DNA for the CDR3 is TGTGCCAGCTCACCAGGACAGGGGGCTGATGGCTACACCTTC.

A few counts support this clonotype. This chain joins TRBV11-2 and TRBJ2-7; D not certain. The CDR3 spans 18 residues. V was shortened by 0 bases and J by 3 bases, with 21 bases between the two germline ends. Germline loops: CDR1 SGHAT, CDR2 FQNNGV. CDR3 bases: TGTGCCAGCAGCTTAGACCCCTGGGAAAGGCGGAATCGCTACGAGCAGTACTTC. Its protein product is CASSLDPWERRNRYEQYF.

In this sample, this clonotype turned up a few times. As DNA, the CDR3 is TGCGCCAGCAGCCAAGATAGGTTATGGAGGGAAAGGGAGACCCAGTACTTC. Translation: CASSQDRLWRERETQYF. The V call is TRBV4-3, the J call TRBJ2-5, with D perhaps matching TRBD2 (6 bases). The CDR3 consists of 17 residues. In germline, CDR1 is LGHNA, CDR2 YSLEER. V gave up 0 bases and J gave up 5 bases, with 19 bases separating them.

This clonotype was picked up a small number of times. This chain joins TRBV7-9 and TRBJ2-1; TRBD2 matches 10 bases. The germline V gene encodes CDR1 SEHNR and CDR2 FQNEAQ (reference sequence). This CDR3 region has 13 residues. Trimming cost V 4 bases and J 9 bases; bases outside gene matches: 3. The DNA for the CDR3 is TGTGCCAGCAGCTCGACTAGCGGGCCTGAGCAGTTCTTC. Translated: CASSSTSGPEQFF.

Remarks on this clonotype: One end of the junction varies from germline; a read error may be responsible. V usage is TRBV15 and J usage is TRBJ2-5; tentatively, D is TRBD1 (6 bases). Germline CDR1 and CDR2: LNHNV and YYDKDF (reference sequence). The length of the CDR3 is 14 residues. The DNA for the CDR3 is TGTGCCACCAGAAGAGGGGGTGGGGGAGAGACCCAGTACTTC. Translated: CATRRGGGGETQYF.

The chain carries TRBV29-1 and TRBJ2-2; D gene uncertain. Trimming took 3 bases from V and 7 from J, leaving 12 bases between them. Germline CDR1 SQVTM, CDR2 ANQGSEA. The CDR3 runs 13 residues. As DNA, the CDR3 is TGCAGCGTTGAGACGAGGAATAGCGGGGAGCTGTTTTTT. It is translated as CSVETRNSGELFF.

This clonotype was seen a few times. The genes are TRBV7-9 and TRBJ2-1; D unresolved. From germline, CDR1 is SEHNR and CDR2 FQNEAQ (reference sequence). The V end lost 2 bases, the J end lost 10 bases, and 9 bases lay between the germline ends. This CDR3 has 12 amino acids. CDR3 in amino acids: CASSLRVGEQFF. CDR3 bases: TGTGCCAGCAGCTTAAGGGTCGGAGAGCAGTTCTTC.

This clonotype was seen many times. One end of the junction does not line up with germline, which may come from a read error. The chain employs TRBV12-3 or TRBV12-4 and TRBJ2-1; no reliable D call. The CDR3 is made up of 14 amino acids. CDR3: CASSLVSSYNEQFF. CDR3 in DNA: TGCGCCAGCAGCTTGGTGAGCTCCTACAATGAGCAGTTCTTC.

This clonotype occurred many times. The chain carries TRBV11-2 and TRBJ2-2; 7 nucleotides align to TRBD1. V lost 3 bases to trimming and J lost 5 bases; unmatched junction nucleotides: 6. This CDR3 comprises 15 residues. The germline V gene has CDR1 SGHAT and CDR2 FQNNGV. The CDR3 DNA sequence: TGTGCCAGCAGCTTCGGACAGGTCGGGACCGGGGAGCTGTTTTTT. It specifies CASSFGQVGTGELFF.

This clonotype was seen a few times. At one end the junction does not follow the germline gene, possibly because of a read error. The chain joins TRBV7-7 to TRBJ2-2, with D perhaps TRBD2 (5 bases). This CDR3 is built from 14 residues. The germline CDR1 and CDR2 sequences are SSHAT and FNYEAQ (reference sequence). The CDR3 protein is CASSHGLGTGELFF. CDR3 bases: TGTGCTAGCAGCCACGGACTCGGCACCGGGGAGCTGTTTTTT.

The V call is TRBV15, the J call TRBJ1-1; possibly TRBD1 for D (6 bases). This CDR3 is built from 14 residues. Germline CDR1 reads LNHNV; CDR2 reads YYDKDF (reference sequence). V was shortened by 4 bases and J by 11 bases, with 20 bases between the two germline ends. CDR3 region: CATSNQPGAPGAFF. The CDR3 DNA is TGTGCCACCAGCAATCAACCAGGGGCTCCGGGCGCTTTCTTT.

The rearrangement links TRBV6-1 to TRBJ1-5; 7 bases are shared with TRBD1. Germline V lookup: CDR1 MNHNS, CDR2 SASEGT. The length of the CDR3 is 17 residues. Trimming at V came to 5 bases and at J to 2 bases, leaving 12 bases not matched to a gene. CDR3 DNA sequence: TGTGCCAGCAGTCAGGACAGGCGCTTAGCGGGCAATCAGCCCCAGCATTTT. Protein product: CASSQDRRLAGNQPQHF.

The chain employs TRBV7-9 and TRBJ1-2; D is perhaps TRBD1 (6 bases). The CDR3 extends over 13 amino acids. Trimming removed 4 bases at V and 8 bases at J, with 14 bases between. In germline, CDR1 is SEHNR, CDR2 FQNEAQ (reference sequence). CDR3 nucleotides: TGTGCCAGCAGCTCTACAGGCAGGGGCGGCTACACCTTC. It specifies CASSSTGRGGYTF. The full variable domain, in which reference TRBV7-9 and TRBJ1-2 provide the parts outside the CDR3, is DTGVSQNPRHKITKRGQNVTFRCDPISEHNRLYWYRQTLGQGPEFLTYFQNEAQLEKSRLLSDRFSAERPKGSFSTLEIQRTEQGDSAMYLCASSSTGRGGYTFGSGTRLTVV.

The chain combines TRBV20-1 with TRBJ2-1; 8 nucleotides match TRBD1. This CDR3 spans 12 amino acids. The germline V gene encodes CDR1 DFQATT and CDR2 SNEGSKA (reference sequence). The CDR3 DNA reads as TGCAGCCCGGGACAGGTATACAATGAGCAGTTCTTC. It encodes CSPGQVYNEQFF.

The chain is built from TRBV18 and TRBJ1-2, with TRBD1 as a possible D gene (6 bases). V was clipped by 4 bases and J by 8 bases, with 17 bases between them. The CDR3 extends over 14 amino acids. CDR1 is KGHSH, CDR2 LQKENI, per germline. CDR3 sequence: CASSLRTVGEGYTF. CDR3 nucleotide sequence: TGTGCCAGCTCACTACGGACAGTCGGGGAGGGCTACACCTTC.

Only a few counts were recorded for this clonotype. At one end, the junction sequence differs from germline, possibly due to a read error. The J gene is TRBJ1-2, the V gene TRBV12-3 or TRBV12-4; the D is unclear. The CDR3 spans 13 residues. Written as DNA, the CDR3 is TGTGCCAGCGGTTTCCGGGTCGACTATGGCTACACCTTC. Protein: CASGFRVDYGYTF.

The chain links TRBV11-3 to TRBJ2-5, with TRBD2 as a possible D gene (6 bases). Trimming cost V 5 bases and J 6 bases, with 16 bases left between them. Germline lookup yields CDR1 SGHNT and CDR2 YENEEA. The CDR3 spans 14 residues. CDR3 sequence: CASSLRLDIQTQYF. CDR3 nucleotides: TGTGCCAGCAGCCTGAGACTAGATATACAGACCCAGTACTTC.

The CDR3 spells CASSRVGPQHF. CDR3 nucleotides: TGTGCCAGCAGTCGGGTTGGGCCCCAGCATTTT. V and J are TRBV12-3 or TRBV12-4 and TRBJ1-5, with D unresolved. CDR3 length: 11 amino acids. Trimming took off 5 bases at V and 9 bases at J, with 8 bases between the two ends.

The V and J genes are TRBV5-1 and TRBJ2-1; 12 bases fit TRBD2. The CDR3 is 15 residues long. Germline CDR1 SGHRS, CDR2 YFSETQ. V lost 4 bases and J lost 5; bases outside the gene matches: 4. The CDR3 region has the DNA TGCGCCAGCAGCACCGGACTAGCGGGAAACAATGAGCAGTTCTTC. It is translated as CASSTGLAGNNEQFF.